This T cell receptor beta chain originates from a study of radiotherapy plus CTLA-4 blockade in lung cancer (dated by TCRdb to 2016 to 2019). About the investigation overall: Among the enrolled patients, 15% to 20% had an objective response, and 31% reached disease control. The research as a whole found: The strongest predictors of response, as reported, were early dynamic changes in blood T cell clones along with a rise in serum interferon-beta after radiation. After treatment with radiotherapy and ipilimumab, TCR clones that originated in tumors expanded in peripheral blood.

V lost 6 bases and J lost 5 bases, and the count of bases not matched to a germline gene is 10. The CDR3 spans 16 residues, from the cysteine through the phenylalanine. The only DNA kept is the CDR3, 48 bases in frame from the first base. The germline V gene supplies CDR1 SGHAT and CDR2 FQNNGV. The library was made by the immunoSEQ multiplex PCR assay. TCRdb limited this immuneACCESS table to in-frame rearrangements with V and J called. A share of clones is missing; checked studies link under half to unresolved V genes, and the rest is unexplained. Here the sample has over 60,000 clones; over 75% occur a single time. The ten largest clonotypes hold about 38% of the sample. Points on this clone: The specificity of this receptor is unknown. No much larger clonotype is one base removed from it; base qualities were not supplied.

In this study, focal radiation therapy paired with CTLA-4 blockade (ipilimumab) was tested in patients who had chemo-refractory metastatic non-small-cell lung cancer. Recombination joined TRBV11-2 with TRBJ1-3; 10 bases in the junction line up with TRBD1. The source was peripheral blood, collected from a patient treated with radiotherapy plus ipilimumab. This receptor was taken from a human donor with non-small cell lung cancer that progressed on radiotherapy plus ipilimumab. DNA sequence: TGTGCCAGCAGAAGGGAAGGGGACAGGGGACGAAACACCATATATTTT. Its product reads: CASRREGDRGRNTIYF.